Sequencing of this T cell receptor beta chain was carried out in a study of CD8 T cells in Susac syndrome. Study results and limitations: By the study's own acknowledgment, its TCR sequencing and HLA analysis included relatively few individuals.

In blood CD8+ and CD4+ T cells, TCR beta underwent sequencing. This CDR3 comprises 15 residues. The germline V gene has CDR1 SEHNR and CDR2 FQNEAQ (reference sequence). V lost 4 bases and J lost 7; bases outside the gene matches: 6. With random hexamers, roughly 0.45 to 1 ug RNA was reverse transcribed. Coverage of TCR beta CDR3 amplification by immunoSEQ multiplex PCR extended to 54 Vbeta and 13 Jbeta. TCRdb processed the immunoSEQ multiplex PCR reads anew with MiXCR; each CDR3 protein has one entry. The data show some 200,000 distinct CDR3 sequences, roughly 96% seen once. Comment on this clonotype: Antigen specificity is unknown.

The sample comprised CD4+ T cells from PBMCs. The chain combines TRBV7-9 with TRBJ1-6, with 8 bases lining up with TRBD1. This clonotype was sampled from a human donor with multiple sclerosis. CDR3 residues: CASSYPGQENSPLHF. The CDR3 DNA reads TGTGCCAGCAGCTACCCGGGACAGGAGAATTCACCCCTCCACTTT.